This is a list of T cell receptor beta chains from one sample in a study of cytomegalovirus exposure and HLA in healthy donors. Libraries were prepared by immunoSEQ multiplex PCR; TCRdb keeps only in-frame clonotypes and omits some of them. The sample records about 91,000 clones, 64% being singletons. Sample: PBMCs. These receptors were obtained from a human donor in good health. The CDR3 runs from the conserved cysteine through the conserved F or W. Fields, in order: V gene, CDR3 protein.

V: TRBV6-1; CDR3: CASSVPGTSGGTYEQYF
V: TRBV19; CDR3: CASSLTGVNEKLFF
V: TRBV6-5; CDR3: CASSYSPPRGYTF
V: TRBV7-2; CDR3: CASSLVIPGQGAANYGYTF
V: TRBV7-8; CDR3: CATNVQGRTYGYTF
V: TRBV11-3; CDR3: CASSLDRAHIQYF
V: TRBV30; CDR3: CAWRLLDTRGSYGYTF
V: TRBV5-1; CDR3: CASSLAAGDTQYF
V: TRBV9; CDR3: CASSVAGGAGYEQYF
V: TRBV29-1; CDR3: CSVEEDRGQPQHF
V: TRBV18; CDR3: CASSQWVRGTNQPQHF
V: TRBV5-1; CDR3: CASSLARGWTEAFF
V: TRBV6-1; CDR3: CASSEPYQNYRESNQPQHF
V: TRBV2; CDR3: CASRVNPGKDYNEQFF
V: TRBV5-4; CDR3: CASSRRTGGGNTIYF
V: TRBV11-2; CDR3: CASKGERGLHEQYF
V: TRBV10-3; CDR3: CAIRTDQETQYF
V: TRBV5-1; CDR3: CASSRDRGADNEQFF
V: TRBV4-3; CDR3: CASSQRTDSYNSPLNF
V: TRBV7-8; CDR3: CASSLGKPYREETQYF
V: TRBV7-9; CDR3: CASSRTGGNGYTF